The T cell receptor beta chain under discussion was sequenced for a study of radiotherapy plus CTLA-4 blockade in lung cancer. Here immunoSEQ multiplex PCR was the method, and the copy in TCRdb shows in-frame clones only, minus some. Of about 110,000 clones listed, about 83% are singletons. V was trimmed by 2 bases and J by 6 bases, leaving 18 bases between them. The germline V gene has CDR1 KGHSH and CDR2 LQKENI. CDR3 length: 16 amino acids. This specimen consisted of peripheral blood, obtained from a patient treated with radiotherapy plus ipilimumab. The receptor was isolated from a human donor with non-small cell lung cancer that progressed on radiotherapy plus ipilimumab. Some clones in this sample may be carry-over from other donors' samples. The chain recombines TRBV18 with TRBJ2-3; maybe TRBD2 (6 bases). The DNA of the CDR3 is TGTGCCAGCTCACCAGCAGTTTGGAGGGGTGGCGATACGCAGTATTTT. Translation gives CASSPAVWRGGDTQYF.